The source of this TCR beta chain is a study of blood T cells in healthy people across ages. Study overall: Using template switching, researchers captured about one barcoded beta molecule for each two T cells.

This clonotype was detected only a few times. Germline V CDR1 and CDR2: LGHDT, YNNKEL (reference sequence). The CDR3 loop spans 15 amino acids. Trimming took 4 bases from V and 4 from J; bases not matched to a gene: 6. The second PCR ran about 6 to 12 cycles with a sample-barcoded 5' primer and J-beta primers. TCRdb used MiXCR to reprocess the 5' RACE reads, holding one entry per CDR3 protein. The sample lists around 1,000,000 distinct CDR3 sequences; about 23% were seen once. The data were also submitted as part of a second study, on T cells of mothers and their children.

Sequencing input: blood. This clonotype was obtained from a girl aged 2 to 9 in good health. V usage is TRBV3-1 and J usage is TRBJ2-3; 9 bases match TRBD1. This chain's CDR3 is CASSPRDRVADTQYF. DNA of the CDR3: TGTGCCAGCAGCCCACGGGACAGGGTGGCAGATACGCAGTATTTT.